This TCR beta chain was captured in a study of T cell repertoires in cytomegalovirus infection. V dropped 4 bases and J dropped 3; count of bases not matched to a gene: 6. The CDR3 covers 16 residues. The germline CDR1 and CDR2 sequences are SNHLY and FYNNEI. With regard to this clonotype: Antigen specificity is unknown.

TCRdb ran MiXCR on the reads and lists one entry per CDR3 protein. The data show nearly 700,000 distinct CDR3 sequences, with around 35% seen just once and 15% to 20% held by the top ten. The chain employs TRBV2 and TRBJ1-5; 10 nucleotides line up with TRBD1. Sequences were derived from cultured PBMCs, sampled from culture after CMV antigen stimulation. The TCR sequence derives from a human donor in good health (CMV status not recorded). Some clones in this sample may be carry-over from other donors' samples. The DNA of the CDR3 is TGTGCCAGCAGTGGACAGGGGGCGTCTAACAATCAGCCCCAGCATTTT. Encoded protein: CASSGQGASNNQPQHF.